One sample yielded the 4 T cell receptor beta chains listed below, sequenced in a study of radiation and T cells in renal cell carcinoma (dated by TCRdb to about 2020). Library preparation used the immunoSEQ multiplex PCR assay. What TCRdb holds here is the immuneACCESS table cut down to in-frame rearrangements. Part of the clones is not present; checked against another copy, under half of the missing clones reflect an unresolved V gene, and the others are unexplained. For this sample the table gives almost 50,000 clones, of which 75% to 85% were detected only once. Together, the top ten hold under 30% of the sample. This specimen's time point label, interpreted: blood 2 weeks post-SBRT. Explained via the paper, the treatment or condition label denotes: 15 Gy SBRT to primary tumor, nephrectomy 4 weeks later. Specimen: blood, collected from a patient whose treatment included radiotherapy and nephrectomy. Every receptor here comes from a woman in her seventies with renal cell carcinoma.

The chain couples TRBV6-1 to TRBJ2-5; D not resolved. The CDR3 is made up of 18 amino acids. CDR1 and CDR2 from the germline V gene are MNHNS and SASEGT. V lost 2 bases and J 2 bases, leaving 21 bases between the germline ends. The CDR3: CASSERLLGSPIQETQYF. CDR3 sequence (DNA): TGTGCCAGCAGTGAAAGGCTATTGGGCAGTCCGATACAAGAGACCCAGTACTTC.

This chain joins TRBV11-2 and TRBJ1-3; no definite D call. The germline gives CDR1 SGHAT, CDR2 FQNNGV. This CDR3 spans 14 amino acids. V was clipped by 3 bases and J by 4 bases, with 10 bases between them. DNA of the CDR3: TGTGCCAGCAGCTTTAACACTCTGGGAAACACCATATATTTT. Residues: CASSFNTLGNTIYF. Full variable domain (remainder filled in from reference TRBV11-2 and TRBJ1-3): EAGVAQSPRYKIIEKRQSVAFWCNPISGHATLYWYQQILGQGPKLLIQFQNNGVVDDSQLPKDRFSAERLKGVDSTLKIQPAKLEDSAVYLCASSFNTLGNTIYFGEGSWLTVV.

The V gene is TRBV11-2, the J gene TRBJ2-7; D unresolved. The V and J ends lost 3 bases and 6 bases respectively, with 9 bases between them. The CDR3 is 12 residues long. CDR1 SGHAT and CDR2 FQNNGV come from the germline V gene. CDR3 nucleotide sequence: TGTGCCAGCAGCTTTCAACGGGCCGAGCAGTACTTC. Translated: CASSFQRAEQYF.

V gene TRBV11-2 combines with J gene TRBJ2-7; D remains ambiguous. Germline V gene data show CDR1 as SGHAT and CDR2 as FQNNGV. The CDR3 has 12 amino acids. V lost 0 bases and J 6 bases, leaving 6 bases between the germline ends. Here the CDR3 reads CASSLEATEQYF. CDR3 nucleotide sequence: TGTGCCAGCAGCTTAGAGGCCACCGAGCAGTACTTC.